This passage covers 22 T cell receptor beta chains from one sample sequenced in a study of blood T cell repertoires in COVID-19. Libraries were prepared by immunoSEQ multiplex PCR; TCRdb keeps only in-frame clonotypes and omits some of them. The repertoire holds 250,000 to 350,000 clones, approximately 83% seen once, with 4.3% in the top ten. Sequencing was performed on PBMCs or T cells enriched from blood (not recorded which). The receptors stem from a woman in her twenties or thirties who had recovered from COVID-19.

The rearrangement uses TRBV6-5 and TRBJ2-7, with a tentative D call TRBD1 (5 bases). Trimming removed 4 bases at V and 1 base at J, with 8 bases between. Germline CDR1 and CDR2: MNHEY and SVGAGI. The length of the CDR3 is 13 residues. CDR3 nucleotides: TGTGCCAGCAGTTTCGGACATTCCTACGAGCAGTACTTC. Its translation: CASSFGHSYEQYF.

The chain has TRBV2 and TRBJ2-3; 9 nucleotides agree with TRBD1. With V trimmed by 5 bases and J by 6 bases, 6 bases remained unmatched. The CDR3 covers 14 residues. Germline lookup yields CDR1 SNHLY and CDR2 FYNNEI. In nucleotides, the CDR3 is TGTGCCAGCAGTCCGGGACAGGGAATGGATACGCAGTATTTT. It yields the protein CASSPGQGMDTQYF.

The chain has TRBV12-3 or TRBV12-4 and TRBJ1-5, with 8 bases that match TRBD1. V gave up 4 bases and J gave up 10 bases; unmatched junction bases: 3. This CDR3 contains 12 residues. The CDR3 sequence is CASSSDRDPQHF. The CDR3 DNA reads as TGTGCCAGCAGTTCGGACAGGGATCCCCAGCATTTT.

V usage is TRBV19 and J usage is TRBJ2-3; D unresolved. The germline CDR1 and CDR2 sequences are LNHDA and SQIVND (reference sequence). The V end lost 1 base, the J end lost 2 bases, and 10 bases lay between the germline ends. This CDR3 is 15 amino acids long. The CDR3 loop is CASSIVDSTTDTQYF. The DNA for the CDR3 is TGTGCCAGTAGTATAGTCGACTCAACCACAGATACGCAGTATTTT.

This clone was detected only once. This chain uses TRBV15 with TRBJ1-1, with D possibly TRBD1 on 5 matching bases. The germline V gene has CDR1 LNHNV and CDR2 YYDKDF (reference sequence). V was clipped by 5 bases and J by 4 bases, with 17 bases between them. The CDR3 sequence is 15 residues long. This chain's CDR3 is CATSELASGVTEAFF. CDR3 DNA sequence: TGTGCCACCAGCGAGCTGGCGTCGGGGGTCACTGAAGCTTTCTTT.

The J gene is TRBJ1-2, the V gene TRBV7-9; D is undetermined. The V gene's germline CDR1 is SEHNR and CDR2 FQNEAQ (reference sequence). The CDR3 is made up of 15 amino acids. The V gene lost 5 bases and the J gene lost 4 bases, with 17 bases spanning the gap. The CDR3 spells CASSPSGRDAYGYTF. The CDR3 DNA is TGTGCCAGCAGCCCATCGGGTCGGGATGCCTATGGCTACACCTTC. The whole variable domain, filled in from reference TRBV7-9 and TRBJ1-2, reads DTGVSQNPRHKITKRGQNVTFRCDPISEHNRLYWYRQTLGQGPEFLTYFQNEAQLEKSRLLSDRFSAERPKGSFSTLEIQRTEQGDSAMYLCASSPSGRDAYGYTFGSGTRLTVV.

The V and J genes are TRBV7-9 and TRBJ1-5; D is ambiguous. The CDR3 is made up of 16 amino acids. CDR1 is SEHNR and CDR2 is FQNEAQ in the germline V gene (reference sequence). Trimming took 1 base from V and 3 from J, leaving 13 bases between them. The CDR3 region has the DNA TGTGCCAGCAGCTTAGAGCTGGCGGGTAACAATCAGCCCCAGCATTTT. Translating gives CASSLELAGNNQPQHF.

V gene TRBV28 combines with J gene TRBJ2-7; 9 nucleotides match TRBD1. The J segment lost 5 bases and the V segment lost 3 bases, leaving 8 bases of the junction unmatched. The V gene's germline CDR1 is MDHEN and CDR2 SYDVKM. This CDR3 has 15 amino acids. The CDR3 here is CASSFTGQGSDEQYF. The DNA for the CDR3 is TGTGCCAGCAGTTTCACGGGACAGGGATCTGACGAGCAGTACTTC.

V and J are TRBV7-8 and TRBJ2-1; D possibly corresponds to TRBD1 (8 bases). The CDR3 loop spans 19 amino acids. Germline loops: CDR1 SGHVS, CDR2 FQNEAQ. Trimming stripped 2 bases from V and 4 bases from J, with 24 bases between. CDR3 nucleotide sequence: TGTGCCAGCAGCTTAAGGGGGGGAGGGACAGGTGTTAGATACAATGAGCAGTTCTTC. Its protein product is CASSLRGGGTGVRYNEQFF. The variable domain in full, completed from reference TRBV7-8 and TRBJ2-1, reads GAGVSQSPRYKVAKRGQDVALRCDPISGHVSLFWYQQALGQGPEFLTYFQNEAQLDKSGLPSDRFFAERPEGSVSTLKIQRTQQEDSAVYLCASSLRGGGTGVRYNEQFFGPGTRLTVL.

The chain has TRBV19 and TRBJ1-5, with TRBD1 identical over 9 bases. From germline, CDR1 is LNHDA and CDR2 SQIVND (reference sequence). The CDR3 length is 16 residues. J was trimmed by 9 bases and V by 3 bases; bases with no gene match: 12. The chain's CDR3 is CASSIIPGQGKRPQHF. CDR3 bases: TGTGCCAGTAGTATCATACCGGGACAGGGAAAACGGCCCCAGCATTTT.

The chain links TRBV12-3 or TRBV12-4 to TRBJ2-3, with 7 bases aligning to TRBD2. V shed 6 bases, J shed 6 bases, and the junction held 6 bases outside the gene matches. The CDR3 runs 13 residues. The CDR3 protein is CASSPSREDTQYF. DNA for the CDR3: TGTGCCAGCAGCCCTTCGCGGGAGGATACGCAGTATTTT.

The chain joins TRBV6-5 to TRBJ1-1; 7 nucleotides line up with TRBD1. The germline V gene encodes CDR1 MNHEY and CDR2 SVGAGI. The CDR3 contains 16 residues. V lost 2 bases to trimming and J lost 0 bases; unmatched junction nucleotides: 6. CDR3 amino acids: CASSYAGQLMNTEAFF. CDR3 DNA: TGTGCCAGCAGTTACGCGGGACAGCTCATGAACACTGAAGCTTTCTTT.

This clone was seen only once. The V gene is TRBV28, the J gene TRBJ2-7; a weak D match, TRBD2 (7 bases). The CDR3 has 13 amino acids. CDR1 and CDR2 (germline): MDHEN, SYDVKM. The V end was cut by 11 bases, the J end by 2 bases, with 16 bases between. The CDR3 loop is CAGGGGAPYEQYF. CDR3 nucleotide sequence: TGTGCCGGGGGAGGGGGGGCCCCCTACGAGCAGTACTTC.

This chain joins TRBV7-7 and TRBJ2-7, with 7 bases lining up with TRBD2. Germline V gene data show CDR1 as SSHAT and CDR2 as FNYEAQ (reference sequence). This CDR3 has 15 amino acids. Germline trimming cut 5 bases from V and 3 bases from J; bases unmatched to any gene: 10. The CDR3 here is CASSPAASGYYEQYF. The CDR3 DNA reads TGTGCCAGCAGCCCTGCGGCTAGCGGTTACTACGAGCAGTACTTC.

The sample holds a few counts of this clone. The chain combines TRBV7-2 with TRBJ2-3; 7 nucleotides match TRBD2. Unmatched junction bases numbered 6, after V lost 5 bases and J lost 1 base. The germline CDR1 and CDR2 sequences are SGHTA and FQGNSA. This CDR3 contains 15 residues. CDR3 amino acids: CASSIATSGTDTQYF. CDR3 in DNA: TGTGCCAGCAGCATTGCTACTAGCGGCACAGATACGCAGTATTTT.

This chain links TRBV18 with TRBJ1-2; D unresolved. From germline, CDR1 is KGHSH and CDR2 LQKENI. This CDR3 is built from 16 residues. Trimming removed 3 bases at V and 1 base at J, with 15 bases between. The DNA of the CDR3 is TGTGCCAGCTCACCGCGGGTCGAAACAGTTAACTATGGCTACACCTTC. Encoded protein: CASSPRVETVNYGYTF.

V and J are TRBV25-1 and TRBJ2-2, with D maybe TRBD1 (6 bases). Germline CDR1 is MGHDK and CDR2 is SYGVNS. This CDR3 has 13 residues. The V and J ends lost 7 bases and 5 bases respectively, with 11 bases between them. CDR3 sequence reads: CASTLRGTGELFF. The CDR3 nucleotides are TGTGCCAGCACCCTCAGGGGTACCGGGGAGCTGTTTTTT.

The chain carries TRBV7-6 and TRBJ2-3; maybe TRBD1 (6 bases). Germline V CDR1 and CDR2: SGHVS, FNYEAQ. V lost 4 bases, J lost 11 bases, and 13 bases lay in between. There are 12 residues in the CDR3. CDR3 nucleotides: TGTGCCAGCAGCTCGGGACACCCTGGGCAGTATTTT. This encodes CASSSGHPGQYF.

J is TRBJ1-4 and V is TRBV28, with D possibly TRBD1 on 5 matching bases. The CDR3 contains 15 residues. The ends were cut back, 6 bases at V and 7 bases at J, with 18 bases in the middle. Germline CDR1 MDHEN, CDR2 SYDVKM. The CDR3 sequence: CASSKYRPSSEKLFF. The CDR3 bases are TGTGCCAGCAGCAAATACAGGCCGAGTAGTGAAAAACTGTTTTTT.

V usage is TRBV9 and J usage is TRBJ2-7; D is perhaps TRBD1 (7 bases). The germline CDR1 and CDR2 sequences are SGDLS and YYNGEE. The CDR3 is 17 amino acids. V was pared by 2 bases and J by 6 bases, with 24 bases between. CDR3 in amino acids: CASSVALRGHRGGEQYF. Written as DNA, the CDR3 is TGTGCCAGCAGCGTGGCTTTGAGAGGTCACAGGGGAGGCGAGCAGTACTTC.

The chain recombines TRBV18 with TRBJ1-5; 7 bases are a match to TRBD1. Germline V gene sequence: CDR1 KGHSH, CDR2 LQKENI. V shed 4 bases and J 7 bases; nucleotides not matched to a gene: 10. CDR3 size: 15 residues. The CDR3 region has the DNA TGTGCCAGCTCACGGACAGGTTTATCGTCGCAGCCCCAGCATTTT. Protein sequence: CASSRTGLSSQPQHF.

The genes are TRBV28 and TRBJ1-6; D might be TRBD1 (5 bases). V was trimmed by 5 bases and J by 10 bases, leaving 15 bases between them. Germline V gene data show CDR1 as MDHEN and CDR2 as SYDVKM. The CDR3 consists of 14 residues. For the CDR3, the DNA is TGTGCCAGCAGTCCCCACCGGGGGGACTCACCCCTCCACTTT. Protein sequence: CASSPHRGDSPLHF. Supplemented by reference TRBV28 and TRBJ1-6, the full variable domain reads DVKVTQSSRYLVKRTGEKVFLECVQDMDHENMFWYRQDPGLGLRLIYFSYDVKMKEKGDIPEGYSVSREKKERFSLILESASTNQTSMYLCASSPHRGDSPLHFGNGTRLTVT.